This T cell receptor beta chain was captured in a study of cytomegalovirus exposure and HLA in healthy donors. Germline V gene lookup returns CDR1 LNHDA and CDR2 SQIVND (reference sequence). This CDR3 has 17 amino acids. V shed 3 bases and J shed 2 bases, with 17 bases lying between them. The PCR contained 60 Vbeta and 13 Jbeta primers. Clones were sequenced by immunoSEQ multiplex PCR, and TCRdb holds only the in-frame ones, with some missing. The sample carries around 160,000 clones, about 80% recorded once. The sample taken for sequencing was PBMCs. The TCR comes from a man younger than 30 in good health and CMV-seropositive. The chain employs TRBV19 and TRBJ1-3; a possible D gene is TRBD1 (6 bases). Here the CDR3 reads CASSMGAAGPAGNTIYF. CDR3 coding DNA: TGTGCCAGTAGTATGGGGGCGGCAGGCCCGGCTGGAAACACCATATATTTT.